This T cell receptor (beta chain) was identified during a study of blood T cell repertoires in COVID-19. Deletions cut 3 bases from V and 6 bases from J, with 15 bases between. Germline lookup yields CDR1 SGHRS and CDR2 YFSETQ. This CDR3 is 14 amino acids long. Data came from immunoSEQ multiplex PCR; TCRdb stores just in-frame clones and leaves some out. The sample carries approximately 10,000 clones, around 70% recorded once. The chain has TRBV5-1 and TRBJ1-2; D is perhaps TRBD1 (6 bases). This TCR was recovered from a man between 60 and 70 years old with COVID-19, enrolled during active disease. The sample comprised peripheral blood. Here the CDR3 DNA reads TGCGCCAGCAGCTCCCAACAGGGAGAGGATGGCTACACCTTC. It translates to CASSSQQGEDGYTF.